This TCR beta chain was observed in a study of T cells in Graves' hyperthyroidism and ophthalmopathy. Broader study findings: Most thyroid clonotypes expanded above 0.001 were also detected in blood.

This CDR3 comprises 15 residues. CDR1 is SGHRS and CDR2 is YFSETQ in the germline V gene. Trimming removed 3 bases from V and 7 bases from J; junction bases left unmatched: 10. TCR beta CDR3 regions were amplified from RNA. The TCR CDR3 was amplified in a first-round RT-PCR using the HTBI primer set. TCRdb reprocessed the multiplex PCR reads with MiXCR, giving one entry per CDR3 protein. The sample lists about 720,000 distinct CDR3 sequences, roughly 20% seen once, with roughly a sixth in the top ten. In regard to this clonotype: The antigen is not known.

This rearrangement joins TRBV5-1 to TRBJ2-5; 9 nucleotides agree with TRBD2. The sample consisted of blood. The receptor was isolated from a woman aged 50 to 65 with Graves' hyperthyroidism that later progressed to Graves' ophthalmopathy. The CDR3 loop is CASSSSGTSLVTQYF. Written as DNA, the CDR3 is TGCGCCAGCAGCTCATCCGGGACTAGCTTGGTGACCCAGTACTTC.